This T cell receptor (beta chain) was observed in a study of cytomegalovirus exposure and HLA in healthy donors. Study-level results: The authors listed about 170 TCR beta chains as cytomegalovirus-associated. Specificity of a few CMV-associated chains for CMV antigens was verified in vitro.

The donors were part of the 120-subject validation cohort, which stood apart from the approximately 670-subject first cohort. Of note for this clone: Its target is not known.

V was trimmed by 5 bases and J by 4 bases, leaving 13 bases between them. CDR1 is SGHVS and CDR2 is FNYEAQ in the germline V gene. The CDR3 length is 14 residues. Assay used: immunoSEQ multiplex PCR; TCRdb lists only in-frame clones, some missing. The sample lists tens of thousands of clones; 85% to 95% were seen once. The source of this sequence is a young man in good health and CMV-seronegative. This chain joins TRBV7-6 and TRBJ2-3; D is unclear. The specimen sequenced was PBMCs. The CDR3 loop is CASSQWASADTQYF. CDR3 DNA sequence: TGTGCCAGCAGCCAATGGGCCAGTGCAGATACGCAGTATTTT.